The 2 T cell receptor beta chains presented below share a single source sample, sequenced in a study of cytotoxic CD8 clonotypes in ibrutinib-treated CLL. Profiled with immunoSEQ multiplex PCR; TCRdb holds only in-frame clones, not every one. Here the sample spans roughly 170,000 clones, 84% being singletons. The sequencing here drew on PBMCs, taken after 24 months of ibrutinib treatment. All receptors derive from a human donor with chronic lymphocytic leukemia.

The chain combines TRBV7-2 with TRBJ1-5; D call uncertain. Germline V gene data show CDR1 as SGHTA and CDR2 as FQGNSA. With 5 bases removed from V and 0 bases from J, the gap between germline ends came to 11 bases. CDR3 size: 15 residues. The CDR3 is CASSGSLYSNQPQHF. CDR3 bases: TGTGCCAGCAGCGGATCCCTGTATAGCAATCAGCCCCAGCATTTT.

The CDR3 sequence: CASFPLARTEAFF. CDR3 sequence (DNA): TGCGCCAGCTTTCCCCTAGCGCGTACTGAAGCTTTCTTT. V gene TRBV10-1 combines with J gene TRBJ1-1; D remains ambiguous. With 8 bases removed from V and 5 bases from J, the gap between germline ends came to 15 bases. Per germline, CDR1 WNHNN and CDR2 SYGVQD (reference sequence). CDR3 length: 13 residues.